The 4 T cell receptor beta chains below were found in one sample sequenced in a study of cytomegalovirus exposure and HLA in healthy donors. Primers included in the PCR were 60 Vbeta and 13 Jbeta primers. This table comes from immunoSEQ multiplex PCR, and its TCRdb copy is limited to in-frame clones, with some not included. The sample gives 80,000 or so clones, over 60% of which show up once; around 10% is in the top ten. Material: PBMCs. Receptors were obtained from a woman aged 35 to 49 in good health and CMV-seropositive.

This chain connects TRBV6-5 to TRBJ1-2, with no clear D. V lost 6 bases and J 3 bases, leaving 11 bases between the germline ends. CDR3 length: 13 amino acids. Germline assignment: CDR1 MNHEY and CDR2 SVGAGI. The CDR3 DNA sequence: TGTGCCAGCAGCCTCTATGTGGACTATGGCTACACCTTC. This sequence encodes CASSLYVDYGYTF.

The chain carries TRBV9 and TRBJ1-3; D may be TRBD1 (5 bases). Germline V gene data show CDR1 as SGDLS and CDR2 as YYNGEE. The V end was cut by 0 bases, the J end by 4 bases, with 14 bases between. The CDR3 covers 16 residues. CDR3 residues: CASSVDQGDYGNTIYF. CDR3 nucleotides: TGTGCCAGCAGCGTAGATCAAGGGGATTACGGAAACACCATATATTTT. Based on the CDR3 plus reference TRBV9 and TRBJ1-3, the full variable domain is DSGVTQTPKHLITATGQRVTLRCSPRSGDLSVYWYQQSLDQGLQFLIQYYNGEERAKGNILERFSAQQFPDLHSELNLSSLELGDSALYFCASSVDQGDYGNTIYFGEGSWLTVV.

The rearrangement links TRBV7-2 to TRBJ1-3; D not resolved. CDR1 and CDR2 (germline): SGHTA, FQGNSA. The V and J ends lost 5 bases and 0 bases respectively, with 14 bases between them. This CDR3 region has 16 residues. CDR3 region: CASSLNRVTSGNTIYF. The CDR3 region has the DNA TGTGCCAGCAGCCTGAATCGGGTGACCTCTGGAAACACCATATATTTT. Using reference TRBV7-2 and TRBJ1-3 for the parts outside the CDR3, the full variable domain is GAGVSQSPSNKVTEKGKDVELRCDPISGHTALYWYRQSLGQGLEFLIYFQGNSAPDKSGLPSDRFSAERTGGSVSTLTIQRTQQEDSAVYLCASSLNRVTSGNTIYFGEGSWLTVV.

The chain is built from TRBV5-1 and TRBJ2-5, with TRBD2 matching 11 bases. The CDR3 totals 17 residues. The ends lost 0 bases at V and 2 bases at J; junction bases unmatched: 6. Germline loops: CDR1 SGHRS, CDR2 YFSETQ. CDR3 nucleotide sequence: TGCGCCAGCAGCTTGGTTGTAGCGGGGGGGTTACAAGAGACCCAGTACTTC. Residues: CASSLVVAGGLQETQYF.